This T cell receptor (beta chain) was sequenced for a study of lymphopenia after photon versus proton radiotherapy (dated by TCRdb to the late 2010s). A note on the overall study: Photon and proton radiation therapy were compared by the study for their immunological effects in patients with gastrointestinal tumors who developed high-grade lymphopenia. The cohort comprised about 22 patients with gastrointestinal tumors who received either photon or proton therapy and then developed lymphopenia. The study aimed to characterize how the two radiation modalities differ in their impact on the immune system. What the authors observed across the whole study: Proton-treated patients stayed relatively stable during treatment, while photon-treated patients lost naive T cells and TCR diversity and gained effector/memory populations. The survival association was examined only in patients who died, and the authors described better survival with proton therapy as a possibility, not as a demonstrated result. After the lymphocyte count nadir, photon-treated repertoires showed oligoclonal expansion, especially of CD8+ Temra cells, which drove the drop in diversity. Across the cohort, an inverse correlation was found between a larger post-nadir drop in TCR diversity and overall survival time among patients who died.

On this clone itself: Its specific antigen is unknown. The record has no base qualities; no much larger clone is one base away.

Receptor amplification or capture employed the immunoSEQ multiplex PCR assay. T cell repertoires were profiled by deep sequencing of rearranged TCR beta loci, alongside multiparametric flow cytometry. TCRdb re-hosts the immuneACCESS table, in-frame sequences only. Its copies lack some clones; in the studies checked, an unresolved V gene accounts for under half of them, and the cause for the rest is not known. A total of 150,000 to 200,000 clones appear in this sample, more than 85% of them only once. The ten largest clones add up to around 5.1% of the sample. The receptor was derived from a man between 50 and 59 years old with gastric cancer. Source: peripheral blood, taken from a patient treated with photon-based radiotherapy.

The CDR3 protein is CASSLIAGFSSYEQYF. The DNA sequence is given as TGTGCCAGCAGCCTCATAGCGGGTTTTTCCTCCTACGAGCAGTACTTC. The chain couples TRBV7-2 to TRBJ2-7; TRBD2 matches 7 bases in the middle. Including cysteine and phenylalanine, the CDR3 has 16 amino acids. The entry retains the CDR3 DNA only, 48 bases that are in frame from base 1. Sequences SGHTA (CDR1) and FQGNSA (CDR2) are obtained from the germline V gene. The junction shows trimming of 5 bases on V and 0 bases on J, and the gene matches do not reach 10 bases of it.